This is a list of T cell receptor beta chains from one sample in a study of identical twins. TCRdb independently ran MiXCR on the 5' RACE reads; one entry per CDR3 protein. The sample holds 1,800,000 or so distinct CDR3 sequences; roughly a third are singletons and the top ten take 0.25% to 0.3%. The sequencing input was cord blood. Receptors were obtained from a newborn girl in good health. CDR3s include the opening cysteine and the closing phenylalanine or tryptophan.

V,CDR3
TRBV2,CASSESGPAGYNEQFF
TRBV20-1,CSAGGFRITIYEQYF
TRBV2,CASAGEVADKQYF
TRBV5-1,CASSRLVGDPNSPLHF
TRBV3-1,CASSQLDRSTYGYTF
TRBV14,CASSTSPGQGPYEQYF
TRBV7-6,CASSWRTSLGYTQYF
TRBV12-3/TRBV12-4,CASSLASGRVNTGELFF
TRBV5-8,CASSFFGQGPDTQYF
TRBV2,CASSAERLNEQFF
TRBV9,CASSVAGGTNEKLFF
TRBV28,CASSNFTGTRLYEQYF
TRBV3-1,CASSPSGRNYNERFF
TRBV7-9,CASSSGMSYGQYF
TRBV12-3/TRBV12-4,CASVPRGGRGWEQYF
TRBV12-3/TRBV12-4,CASSFGPNWEGIPTDTQYF
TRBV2,CASSPYGYTF
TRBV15,CATSSRDRPFWQYF